These 21 T cell receptor beta chains originate from one sample sequenced in a study of low-dose radiotherapy and immunotherapy resistance in tumors. The time point denotes: before trial treatment. Primers targeting TRAV and TRBV primed first-strand cDNA, covering alpha and beta chains. Amplification, which lasted 20 to 25 PCR cycles, used a constant-region primer and V-primer adapter to amplify TCRs. TCRdb re-called the reads with MiXCR, one entry per CDR3 protein. The table includes tens of thousands of distinct CDR3 sequences, around 9.2% detected once. The source was PBMCs, collected before treatment. The receptor set was obtained from a male donor with prostate cancer.

This clonotype has a handful of counts. The chain uses TRBV29-1 and TRBJ2-1; D is uncertain. Germline lookup yields CDR1 SQVTM and CDR2 ANQGSEA. CDR3 size: 14 residues. The V end lost 6 bases, the J end lost 1 base, and 13 bases lay between the germline ends. In nucleotides, the CDR3 is TGCAGCGTGCCTGGGCTAGAGTCCTACAATGAGCAGTTCTTC. Its translation: CSVPGLESYNEQFF.

This clonotype has ten or more counts. The chain links TRBV19 to TRBJ2-2; TRBD1 or TRBD2 may be the D gene (6 bases each). The CDR3 is made up of 15 amino acids. CDR1 and CDR2 from the germline V gene are LNHDA and SQIVND (reference sequence). The V end was cut by 3 bases, the J end by 7 bases, with 15 bases between. CDR3 coding DNA: TGTGCCAGTAGTATGGATGGGGGGCGCGGCGGGGAGCTGTTTTTT. Its protein product is CASSMDGGRGGELFF. Full variable domain (remainder filled in from reference TRBV19 and TRBJ2-2): DGGITQSPKYLFRKEGQNVTLSCEQNLNHDAMYWYRQDPGQGLRLIYYSQIVNDFQKGDIAEGYSVSREKKESFPLTVTSAQKNPTAFYLCASSMDGGRGGELFFGEGSRLTVL.

This clonotype was counted ten times or more. The gene calls are TRBV30 and TRBJ2-3; TRBD2 matches at 13 bases. Trimming cost V 5 bases and J 5 bases; bases outside gene matches: 7. The germline V gene has CDR1 GTSNPN and CDR2 SVGIG (reference sequence). This CDR3 has 15 residues. In DNA, the CDR3 is TGTGCCTGGGGTGGACTAGCGGGAGTAAGAGATACGCAGTATTTT. Translation gives CAWGGLAGVRDTQYF.

At least ten counts were recorded for this clonotype. The V and J genes are TRBV7-2 and TRBJ2-5; 9 positions match TRBD2. Germline loops: CDR1 SGHTA, CDR2 FQGNSA. Trimming took 5 bases from V and 4 from J; bases not matched to a gene: 5. CDR3 length equals 14 residues. The CDR3 coding sequence is TGTGCCAGCAGCCCCCAGACTAGCGGAGAGACCCAGTACTTC. It translates to CASSPQTSGETQYF.

The table lists this clonotype with many counts. This chain connects TRBV5-1 to TRBJ2-7, with D tentatively TRBD2 (5 bases). V dropped 0 bases and J dropped 5 bases, with 12 bases sitting between them. Per the germline V gene, CDR1 is SGHRS and CDR2 is YFSETQ. The CDR3 is 14 amino acids. CDR3: CASSLDSGVDEQYF. CDR3 DNA sequence: TGCGCCAGCAGCTTGGACAGCGGAGTGGACGAGCAGTACTTC.

The sample holds many counts of this clonotype. The rearrangement uses TRBV5-1 and TRBJ2-1; 13 bases map to TRBD2. CDR1 is SGHRS and CDR2 is YFSETQ in the germline V gene. Trimming removed 3 bases from V and 6 bases from J; junction bases left unmatched: 3. CDR3 length equals 15 residues. The CDR3 region is CASSSTSGRANEQFF. CDR3 DNA sequence: TGCGCCAGCAGCTCTACTAGCGGGAGGGCCAATGAGCAGTTCTTC.

V is TRBV6-2 or TRBV6-3 and J is TRBJ1-2, with 10 bases that match TRBD1. CDR1 MNHEY and CDR2 SVGEGT come from the germline V gene. CDR3 length: 14 amino acids. The V segment lost 7 bases and the J segment 5 bases; nucleotides outside the gene matches: 7. CDR3 region: CASIRGQGIYGYTF. DNA for the CDR3: TGTGCCAGCATCAGGGGACAGGGGATATATGGCTACACCTTC.

The rearrangement joins TRBV11-2 to TRBJ2-5; D not certain. Germline values: CDR1 SGHAT, CDR2 FQNNGV. V lost 7 bases and J lost 5, with 14 bases in between. CDR3 size: 13 residues. In DNA form, the CDR3 reads TGTGCCAGCACCCCGTCCCCCGGGGAGACCCAGTACTTC. The encoded protein is CASTPSPGETQYF. Full variable domain (rest looked up from reference TRBV11-2 and TRBJ2-5): EAGVAQSPRYKIIEKRQSVAFWCNPISGHATLYWYQQILGQGPKLLIQFQNNGVVDDSQLPKDRFSAERLKGVDSTLKIQPAKLEDSAVYLCASTPSPGETQYFGPGTRLLVL.

This clonotype was counted at least ten times. The J gene is TRBJ2-7, the V gene TRBV5-1, with 12 positions matching TRBD2. This CDR3 spans 17 amino acids. The ends lost 4 bases at V and 5 bases at J; junction bases unmatched: 13. Germline CDR1 and CDR2: SGHRS and YFSETQ. CDR3 amino acids: CASSERGASGRGHEQYF. The CDR3 DNA reads as TGCGCCAGCAGCGAGCGAGGTGCTAGCGGGAGGGGGCACGAGCAGTACTTC.

This clonotype was seen at least ten times. This chain's CDR3 is CASVDRGRGDTEAFF. DNA for the CDR3: TGTGCCAGCGTGGACAGGGGGCGCGGTGACACTGAAGCTTTCTTT. The V and J genes are TRBV12-3 or TRBV12-4 and TRBJ1-1; 11 nucleotides match TRBD1. Trimming cost V 8 bases and J 3 bases; bases outside gene matches: 8. The CDR3 contains 15 residues.

This clonotype was seen many times. The chain links TRBV5-1 to TRBJ2-1, with a tentative D call TRBD2 (5 bases). Germline V gene data show CDR1 as SGHRS and CDR2 as YFSETQ. V was cut by 0 bases and J by 9 bases, with 13 bases left in between. The CDR3 runs 14 residues. The chain's CDR3 is CASSLAMDWGEQFF. The CDR3 region has the DNA TGCGCCAGCAGCTTGGCCATGGACTGGGGTGAGCAGTTCTTC.

This clonotype was seen at least ten times. In nucleotides, the CDR3 is TGTGCCAGCAGCGGGGGGACAGGGGACTCCTACGAGCAGTACTTC. Amino acids: CASSGGTGDSYEQYF. The V gene is TRBV7-6, the J gene TRBJ2-7, with TRBD1 matching over 10 bases. This CDR3 spans 15 amino acids. Germline lookup yields CDR1 SGHVS and CDR2 FNYEAQ. The trim removed 5 bases at V and 0 bases at J, leaving 4 bases unmatched.

Many counts were recorded for this clonotype. This chain uses TRBV3-1 with TRBJ2-7; maybe TRBD2 (6 bases). The CDR3 spans 15 residues. CDR1 LGHDT and CDR2 YNNKEL come from the germline V gene (reference sequence). V lost 5 bases and J lost 3, with 17 bases in between. CDR3 DNA sequence: TGTGCCAGCAGCTCGATAGCGGCGCCGGGCTACGAGCAGTACTTC. Its translation: CASSSIAAPGYEQYF.

This clonotype showed up many times. This chain uses TRBV28 with TRBJ2-7; D unresolved. Germline V CDR1 and CDR2: MDHEN, SYDVKM. The ends were cut back, 2 bases at V and 4 bases at J, with 21 bases in the middle. The CDR3 covers 17 residues. This CDR3 reads CASSLGSRAGSFYEQYF. The CDR3 DNA is TGTGCCAGCAGTTTAGGTTCTCGGGCAGGTAGTTTTTACGAGCAGTACTTC.

As for this clonotype: A much larger clonotype is one base distant, so this may be a read error. V gene TRBV20-1 combines with J gene TRBJ2-7; D ambiguous. The germline V and J ends were trimmed by 3 bases and 7 bases, with 10 bases remaining between them. The CDR3 totals 11 residues. Germline assignment: CDR1 DFQATT and CDR2 SNEGSKA (reference sequence). The CDR3 loop is CSASPLDEQYF. CDR3 DNA sequence: TGCAGTGCTAGCCCCCTCGATGAGCAGTACTTC.

This clonotype was found many times. At one end, the junction sequence differs from germline, possibly due to a read error. The chain recombines TRBV5-1 with TRBJ2-7; 13 bases map to TRBD2. The germline CDR1 and CDR2 sequences are SGHRS and YFSETQ. This CDR3 contains 14 residues. CDR3 region: CASSTGLAGDLRNF. DNA for the CDR3: TGCGCCAGCAGCACCGGACTAGCGGGAGACCTTAGGAACTTC.

Remarks on this clonotype: A read error may be the cause here, since a much bigger clone is one base away. This chain links TRBV19 with TRBJ1-1; 7 bases fit TRBD1. The germline CDR1 and CDR2 sequences are LNHDA and SQIVND (reference sequence). This CDR3 region has 14 residues. CDR3: CASRIVGGNTEAFF. CDR3 nucleotide sequence: TGTGCCAGTAGAATAGTAGGGGGCAACACTGAAGCTTTCTTT.

This clonotype was detected ten times or more. This rearrangement joins TRBV28 to TRBJ2-7; no clear D gene. Trimming pared 2 bases from V and 4 bases from J, leaving 9 bases between. There are 13 residues in the CDR3. The germline V gene has CDR1 MDHEN and CDR2 SYDVKM. This chain's CDR3 is CASSLNPIYEQYF. The CDR3 DNA reads TGTGCCAGCAGTTTAAACCCCATTTACGAGCAGTACTTC.

In this sample, this clonotype turned up many times. The chain combines TRBV20-1 with TRBJ1-2; D remains ambiguous. The length of the CDR3 is 12 residues. Trimming pared 5 bases from V and 0 bases from J, leaving 7 bases between. Per germline, CDR1 DFQATT and CDR2 SNEGSKA (reference sequence). This CDR3 is CSAGVSNYGYTF. The CDR3 DNA is TGCAGTGCTGGGGTTTCTAACTATGGCTACACCTTC.

This clonotype was observed many times. The DNA of the CDR3 is TGTGCCAGCAAAGGGGAGGGGCTAGCGCGCAGCAATGAGCAGTTCTTC. It translates to CASKGEGLARSNEQFF. This chain links TRBV6-2 or TRBV6-3 with TRBJ2-1; 7 bases line up with TRBD2. With 7 bases clipped from V and 6 bases from J, the junction kept 15 bases outside the gene matches. The germline CDR1 and CDR2 sequences are MNHEY and SVGEGT. This CDR3 is built from 16 residues.

In this sample, this clonotype turned up many times. This sequence joins TRBV7-8 and TRBJ2-3; D unresolved. This CDR3 comprises 15 residues. CDR1 and CDR2 from the germline V gene are SGHVS and FQNEAQ. Trimming removed 1 base at V and 8 bases at J, with 16 bases between. In DNA form, the CDR3 reads TGTGCCAGCAGCTTAGAGGGTCTGCTGGGCGGTACGCAGTATTTT. Its translation: CASSLEGLLGGTQYF.